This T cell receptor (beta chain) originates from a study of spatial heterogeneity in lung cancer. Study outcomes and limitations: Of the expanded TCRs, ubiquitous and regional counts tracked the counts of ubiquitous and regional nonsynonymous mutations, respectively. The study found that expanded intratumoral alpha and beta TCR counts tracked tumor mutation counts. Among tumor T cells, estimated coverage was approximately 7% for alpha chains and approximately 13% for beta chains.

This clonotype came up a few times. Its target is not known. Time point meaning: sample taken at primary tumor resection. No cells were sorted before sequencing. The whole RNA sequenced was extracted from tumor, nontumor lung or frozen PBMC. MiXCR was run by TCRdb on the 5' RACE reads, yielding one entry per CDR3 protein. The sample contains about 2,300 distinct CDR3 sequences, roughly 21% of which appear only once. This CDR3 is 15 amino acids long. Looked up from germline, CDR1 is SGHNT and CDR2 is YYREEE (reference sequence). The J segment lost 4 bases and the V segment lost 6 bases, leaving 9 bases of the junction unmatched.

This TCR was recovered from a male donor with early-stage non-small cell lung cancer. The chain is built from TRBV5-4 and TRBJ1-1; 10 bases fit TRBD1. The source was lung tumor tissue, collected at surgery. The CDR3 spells CASTKERTGGTEAFF. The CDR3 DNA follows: TGTGCCAGCACCAAGGAACGGACAGGGGGCACTGAAGCTTTCTTT.